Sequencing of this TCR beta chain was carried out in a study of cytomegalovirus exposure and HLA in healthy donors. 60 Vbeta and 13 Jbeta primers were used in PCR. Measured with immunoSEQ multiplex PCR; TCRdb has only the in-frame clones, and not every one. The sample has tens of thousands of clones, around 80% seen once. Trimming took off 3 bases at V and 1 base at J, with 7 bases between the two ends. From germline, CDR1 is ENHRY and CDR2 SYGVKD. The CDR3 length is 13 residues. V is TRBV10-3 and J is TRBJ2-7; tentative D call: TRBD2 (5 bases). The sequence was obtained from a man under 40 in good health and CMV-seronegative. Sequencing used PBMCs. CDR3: CAISDRGSYEQYF. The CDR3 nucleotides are TGTGCCATCAGTGACCGGGGTTCCTACGAGCAGTACTTC.